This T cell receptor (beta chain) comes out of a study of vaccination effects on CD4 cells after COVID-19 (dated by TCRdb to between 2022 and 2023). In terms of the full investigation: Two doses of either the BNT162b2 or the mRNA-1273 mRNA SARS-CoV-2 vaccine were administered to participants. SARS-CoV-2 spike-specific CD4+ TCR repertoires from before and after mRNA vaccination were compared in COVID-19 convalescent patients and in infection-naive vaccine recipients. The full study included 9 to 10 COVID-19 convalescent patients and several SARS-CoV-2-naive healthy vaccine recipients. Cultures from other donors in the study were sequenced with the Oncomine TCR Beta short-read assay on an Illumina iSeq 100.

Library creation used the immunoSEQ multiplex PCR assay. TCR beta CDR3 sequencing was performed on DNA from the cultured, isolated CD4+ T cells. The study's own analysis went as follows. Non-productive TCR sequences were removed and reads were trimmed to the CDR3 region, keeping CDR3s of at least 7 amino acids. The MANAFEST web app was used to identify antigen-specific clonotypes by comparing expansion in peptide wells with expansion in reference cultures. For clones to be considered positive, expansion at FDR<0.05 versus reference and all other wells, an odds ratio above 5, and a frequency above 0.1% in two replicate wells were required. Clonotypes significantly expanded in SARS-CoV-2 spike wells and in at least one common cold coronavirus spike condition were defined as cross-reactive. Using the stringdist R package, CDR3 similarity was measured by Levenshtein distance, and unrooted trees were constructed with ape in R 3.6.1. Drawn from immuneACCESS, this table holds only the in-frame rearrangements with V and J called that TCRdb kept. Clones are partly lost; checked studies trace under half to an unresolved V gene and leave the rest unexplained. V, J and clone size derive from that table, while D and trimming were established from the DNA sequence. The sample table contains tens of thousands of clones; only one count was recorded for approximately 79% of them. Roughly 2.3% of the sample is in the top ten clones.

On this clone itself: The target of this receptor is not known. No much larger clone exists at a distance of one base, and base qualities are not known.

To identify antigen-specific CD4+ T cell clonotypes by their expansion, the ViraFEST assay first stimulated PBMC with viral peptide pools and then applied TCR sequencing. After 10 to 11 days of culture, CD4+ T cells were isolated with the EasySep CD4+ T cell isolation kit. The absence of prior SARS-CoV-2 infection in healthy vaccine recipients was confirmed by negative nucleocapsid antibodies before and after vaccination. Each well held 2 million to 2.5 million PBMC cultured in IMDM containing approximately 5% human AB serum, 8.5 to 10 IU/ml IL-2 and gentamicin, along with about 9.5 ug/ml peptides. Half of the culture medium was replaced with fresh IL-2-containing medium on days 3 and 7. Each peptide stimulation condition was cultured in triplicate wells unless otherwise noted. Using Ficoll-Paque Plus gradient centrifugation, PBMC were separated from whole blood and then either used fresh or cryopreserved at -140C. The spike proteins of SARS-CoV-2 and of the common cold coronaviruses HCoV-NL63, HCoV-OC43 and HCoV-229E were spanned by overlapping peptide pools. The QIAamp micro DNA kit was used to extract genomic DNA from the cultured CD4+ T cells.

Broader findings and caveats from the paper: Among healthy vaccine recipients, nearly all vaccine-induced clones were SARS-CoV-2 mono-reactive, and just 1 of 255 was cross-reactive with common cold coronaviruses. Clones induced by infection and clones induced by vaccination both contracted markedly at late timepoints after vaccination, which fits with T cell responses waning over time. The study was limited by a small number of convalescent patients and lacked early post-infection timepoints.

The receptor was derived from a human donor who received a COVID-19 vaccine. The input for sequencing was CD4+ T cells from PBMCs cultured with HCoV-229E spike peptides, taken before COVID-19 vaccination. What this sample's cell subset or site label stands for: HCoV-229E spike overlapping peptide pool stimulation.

The DNA is TGTGCCTGTCGGGTAGCGGGGGGGATTTACAATGAGCAGTTCTTC. The translation is CACRVAGGIYNEQFF. The rearrangement joined TRBV7-8 to TRBJ2-1, with 11 central nucleotides matching TRBD2. V loses 11 bases at its end and J loses 4 bases; junction bases beyond the gene matches: 10. According to the germline V gene, CDR1 reads SGHVS and CDR2 reads FQNEAQ. Including cysteine and phenylalanine, the CDR3 has 15 amino acids. Only the CDR3 region is kept as DNA, spanning 45 bases read in frame from base 1.